These 13 T cell receptor beta chains share one sample of origin, sequenced in a study of blood T cell repertoires in COVID-19. Generated by immunoSEQ multiplex PCR, the TCRdb table keeps only in-frame clones and is missing some. The sample lists 250,000 or so clones, nearly 90% occurring once. The sample comprised peripheral blood. These receptors originate from a man aged 18 to 29 with active or convalescent COVID-19.

The V gene is TRBV19, the J gene TRBJ1-1; 8 bases are a match to TRBD1. The CDR3 has 12 residues. Trimming took 8 bases from V and 7 from J; bases not matched to a gene: 6. CDR1 is LNHDA and CDR2 is SQIVND in the germline V gene (reference sequence). The CDR3 protein is CASAQGAVEAFF. CDR3 sequence (DNA): TGTGCCAGTGCCCAGGGGGCAGTTGAAGCTTTCTTT.

The chain recombines TRBV12-3 or TRBV12-4 with TRBJ1-5; D gene unclear. The CDR3 sequence is 13 residues long. The V and J ends lost 6 bases and 5 bases respectively, with 11 bases between them. CDR3 amino acids: CASSSREYQPQHF. CDR3 sequence (DNA): TGTGCCAGCAGCTCCCGGGAATATCAGCCCCAGCATTTT.

The rearrangement links TRBV9 to TRBJ2-7, with 11 positions matching TRBD1. Germline CDR1 reads SGDLS; CDR2 reads YYNGEE. The CDR3 covers 17 residues. The trim removed 2 bases at V and 6 bases at J, leaving 13 bases unmatched. The DNA for the CDR3 is TGTGCCAGCAGCGTGGGACCTCGGACAGGGGGCTCGTCCGAGCAGTACTTC. Translation gives CASSVGPRTGGSSEQYF. The full variable domain, in which reference TRBV9 and TRBJ2-7 provide the parts outside the CDR3, is DSGVTQTPKHLITATGQRVTLRCSPRSGDLSVYWYQQSLDQGLQFLIQYYNGEERAKGNILERFSAQQFPDLHSELNLSSLELGDSALYFCASSVGPRTGGSSEQYFGPGTRLTVT.

The chain employs TRBV27 and TRBJ2-7; D is possibly TRBD2 (6 bases). The V gene's germline CDR1 is MNHEY and CDR2 SMNVEV (reference sequence). The CDR3 is 18 residues long. V lost 4 bases and J lost 3, with 25 bases in between. DNA for the CDR3: TGTGCCAGCAGTTCTAGGGGAAAGTCAGGGACTGGGGACTACGAGCAGTACTTC. It yields the protein CASSSRGKSGTGDYEQYF.

The chain combines TRBV4-2 with TRBJ1-5; D not certain. The CDR3 length is 15 residues. Germline values: CDR1 LGHNA, CDR2 YNFKEQ. The V and J ends lost 0 bases and 0 bases respectively, with 6 bases between them. The CDR3 loop is CASSQEHSSNQPQHF. The CDR3 coding sequence is TGTGCCAGCAGCCAAGAGCATAGTAGCAATCAGCCCCAGCATTTT.

The chain uses TRBV5-6 and TRBJ1-3; D is undetermined. V dropped 4 bases and J dropped 0 bases, with 14 bases sitting between them. The CDR3 covers 16 residues. Germline assignment: CDR1 SGHDT and CDR2 YYEEEE. CDR3 region: CASSPGLQASGNTIYF. The DNA of the CDR3 is TGTGCCAGCAGCCCCGGACTGCAAGCCTCTGGAAACACCATATATTTT.

CDR3 region: CASSTWTGGPVNQPQHF. CDR3 bases: TGTGCCAGCAGCACTTGGACAGGGGGACCCGTCAATCAGCCCCAGCATTTT. The chain is built from TRBV11-2 and TRBJ1-5, with TRBD1 matching over 10 bases. V shed 5 bases, J shed 3 bases, and the junction held 10 bases outside the gene matches. The CDR3 is 17 residues long. Germline V gene data show CDR1 as SGHAT and CDR2 as FQNNGV.

V usage is TRBV5-4 and J usage is TRBJ1-3, with TRBD1 as a possible D gene (5 bases). The germline V gene has CDR1 SGHNT and CDR2 YYREEE (reference sequence). The V and J ends lost 1 base and 0 bases respectively, with 14 bases between them. This CDR3 has 17 residues. CDR3 region: CASSLKMGGTSGNTIYF. CDR3 nucleotide sequence: TGTGCCAGCAGCTTGAAGATGGGGGGGACCTCTGGAAACACCATATATTTT. Together with reference TRBV5-4 and TRBJ1-3, the CDR3 gives the full variable domain: ETGVTQSPTHLIKTRGQQVTLRCSSQSGHNTVSWYQQALGQGPQFIFQYYREEENGRGNFPPRFSGLQFPNYSSELNVNALELDDSALYLCASSLKMGGTSGNTIYFGEGSWLTVV.

V is TRBV6-6 and J is TRBJ2-3; TRBD2 aligns across 10 bases. The ends lost 0 bases at V and 4 bases at J; junction bases unmatched: 1. The CDR3 spans 15 residues. CDR1 and CDR2 from the germline V gene are MNHNY and SVGAGI (reference sequence). The CDR3 region is CASSYSAGGSDTQYF. The CDR3 DNA follows: TGTGCCAGCAGTTACTCAGCGGGGGGGTCAGATACGCAGTATTTT.

The chain recombines TRBV30 with TRBJ1-1; the match to TRBD1 covers 11 bases. The CDR3 is 18 residues long. The V gene end was trimmed by 1 base and the J gene end by 4 bases; junction bases not matched to a gene: 14. Germline V gene sequence: CDR1 GTSNPN, CDR2 SVGIG (reference sequence). The CDR3 bases are TGTGCCTGGAGTGGGGATCGGGGCCGGGACAGGGGGTCCACTGAAGCTTTCTTT. Residues: CAWSGDRGRDRGSTEAFF.

V and J are TRBV2 and TRBJ1-6; possibly TRBD1 for D (5 bases). Germline V CDR1 and CDR2: SNHLY, FYNNEI. V was trimmed by 0 bases and J by 7 bases, leaving 13 bases between them. This CDR3 has 16 amino acids. The CDR3 nucleotides are TGTGCCAGCAGTGAAGCGGGTGGGGCCCTAAATTCACCCCTCCACTTT. Encoded protein: CASSEAGGALNSPLHF. The full variable domain, rest sourced from reference TRBV2 and TRBJ1-6, is EPEVTQTPSHQVTQMGQEVILRCVPISNHLYFYWYRQILGQKVEFLVSFYNNEISEKSEIFDDQFSVERPDGSNFTLKIRSTKLEDSAMYFCASSEAGGALNSPLHFGNGTRLTVT.

This clone was counted a single time. V usage is TRBV18 and J usage is TRBJ1-1; D not resolved. Per the germline V gene, CDR1 is KGHSH and CDR2 is LQKENI. V lost 3 bases and J 2 bases, leaving 10 bases between the germline ends. The CDR3 extends over 14 amino acids. CDR3 nucleotides: TGTGCCAGCTCACCTGAGGCGGCTAACACTGAAGCTTTCTTT. It is translated as CASSPEAANTEAFF.

This clone appeared a single time. The V gene is TRBV7-9, the J gene TRBJ1-3; 7 positions match TRBD1. The V segment lost 5 bases and the J segment 4 bases; nucleotides outside the gene matches: 11. The CDR3 loop spans 16 amino acids. Germline values: CDR1 SEHNR, CDR2 FQNEAQ (reference sequence). CDR3 DNA sequence: TGTGCCAGCAGCCCCAAGACAGGGCCGTTCGGAAACACCATATATTTT. This translates into CASSPKTGPFGNTIYF. Variable domain in full (rest from reference TRBV7-9 and TRBJ1-3): DTGVSQNPRHKITKRGQNVTFRCDPISEHNRLYWYRQTLGQGPEFLTYFQNEAQLEKSRLLSDRFSAERPKGSFSTLEIQRTEQGDSAMYLCASSPKTGPFGNTIYFGEGSWLTVV.